This passage covers 11 T cell receptor beta chains from one sample sequenced in a study of blood T cells in healthy people across ages (dated by TCRdb to between 2014 and 2017). The receptor library was made with 5' RACE. The sequencer listed for this sample is Illumina HiSeq 2500. A second roughly 6 to 12 cycle PCR used a sample-barcoded 5' primer and a J-beta primer mix. The public reads were reprocessed in TCRdb via fastp at Q25 and MiXCR, keeping in-frame beta chains. Rows merge per CDR3 protein into single entries with the most common DNA and genes. Present in this sample are about 1,500,000 distinct CDR3 sequences, approximately 28% of which were seen just once. About 8% of the sample is held by the ten biggest clonotypes. Sequencing was carried out using blood. The receptors come from a woman aged 25 to 39 in good health.

This clonotype was counted a few times. V is TRBV6-5 and J is TRBJ2-2; D possibly corresponds to TRBD1 (6 bases). V was cut by 2 bases and J by 1 base, with 8 bases left in between. CDR1 is MNHEY and CDR2 is SVGAGI in the germline V gene. CDR3 length: 15 residues. DNA of the CDR3: TGTGCCAGCAGTTACGACAGGAGGAACACCGGGGAGCTGTTTTTT. Protein sequence: CASSYDRRNTGELFF.

This clonotype was counted many times. This chain links TRBV20-1 with TRBJ2-1; D might be TRBD1 (6 bases). This CDR3 spans 13 amino acids. The ends were cut back, 3 bases at V and 9 bases at J, with 15 bases in the middle. Germline CDR1 reads DFQATT; CDR2 reads SNEGSKA (reference sequence). The CDR3 DNA reads as TGCAGTGCTAGGACAGGCGGCTTTTCTGAGCAGTTCTTC. It encodes CSARTGGFSEQFF.

CDR3 sequence (DNA): TGTGCCAGCTCACCGGGTAGCGGGAGGGCCCGGCAGTTCTTC. Translated: CASSPGSGRARQFF. The rearrangement joins TRBV18 to TRBJ2-1; 11 bases are shared with TRBD2. Germline-derived CDR1 and CDR2 are KGHSH and LQKENI. V shed 3 bases, J shed 12 bases, and the junction held 7 bases outside the gene matches. There are 14 residues in the CDR3.

Notes on this clonotype: Mismatch with germline at one junction end may stem from a read error. V is TRBV7-9 and J is TRBJ2-4; TRBD1 matches at 8 bases. The assigned J gene may be wrong: the sequence end matches TRBJ2-5 better. Germline values: CDR1 SEHNR, CDR2 FQNEAQ (reference sequence). The CDR3 sequence is 14 residues long. The CDR3 loop reads CAISPQTGDETQYF. CDR3 sequence (DNA): TGTGCCATCAGCCCCCAGACAGGGGATGAGACCCAGTACTTC.

The rearrangement joins TRBV5-1 to TRBJ1-1; D is possibly TRBD1 (6 bases). This CDR3 comprises 18 residues. Per the germline V gene, CDR1 is SGHRS and CDR2 is YFSETQ. V lost 4 bases, J lost 4 bases, and 26 bases lay in between. For the CDR3, the DNA is TGCGCCAGCAGCCCTGTACCCTTCTCCCAACAGGGTAGCACTGAAGCTTTCTTT. It translates to CASSPVPFSQQGSTEAFF.

The CDR3 bases are TGTGCCAGCAGCTTAGGGAGCTTACTAGCGGGAGGTCGGGATGAGCAGTTCTTC. The encoded protein is CASSLGSLLAGGRDEQFF. The gene calls are TRBV11-2 and TRBJ2-1; the match to TRBD2 covers 12 bases. The CDR3 spans 18 residues. With V trimmed by 1 base and J by 8 bases, 12 bases remained unmatched. Germline assignment: CDR1 SGHAT and CDR2 FQNNGV.

The chain joins TRBV18 to TRBJ2-7, with 9 bases matching TRBD2. The CDR3 runs 19 residues. Per the germline V gene, CDR1 is KGHSH and CDR2 is LQKENI. V was clipped by 3 bases and J by 0 bases; unmatched bases: 15. CDR3 region: CASSPRLADPSSSSYEQYF. The CDR3 nucleotides are TGTGCCAGCTCACCCCGACTAGCGGATCCTTCGAGTAGCTCCTACGAGCAGTACTTC.

The chain joins TRBV24-1 to TRBJ2-1; 13 positions match TRBD2. Per the germline V gene, CDR1 is KGHDR and CDR2 is SFDVKD. V was pared by 3 bases and J by 4 bases, with 11 bases of the junction left unmatched. CDR3 length equals 19 residues. The chain's CDR3 is CATSDQKHRTSGSYNEQFF. The CDR3 DNA is TGTGCCACCAGTGATCAAAAACATCGGACTAGCGGGAGTTACAATGAGCAGTTCTTC.

This clonotype has just a few counts. The gene calls are TRBV7-9 and TRBJ1-2, with 7 bases identical to TRBD1. The V and J ends lost 5 bases and 4 bases, in that order; junction bases with no gene match: 19. The CDR3 is 18 amino acids. Per the germline V gene, CDR1 is SEHNR and CDR2 is FQNEAQ (reference sequence). The CDR3 DNA is TGTGCCAGCAGCGCACTACAATCTACAGGGGCCGGGTCCTATGGCTACACCTTC. This translates into CASSALQSTGAGSYGYTF.

A word on this clonotype: This may be a read error: a much more frequent sequence differs by one nucleotide. The chain couples TRBV4-1 to TRBJ2-1; 12 bases align to TRBD1. The CDR3 sequence is 13 residues long. Germline-derived CDR1 and CDR2 are MGHRA and YSYEKL. CDR3 sequence: CARSRDRGREQFF. The CDR3 DNA reads as TGCGCCCGCAGCCGGGACAGGGGGCGGGAGCAGTTCTTC.

The chain recombines TRBV12-3 or TRBV12-4 with TRBJ2-2, with TRBD1 identical over 9 bases. This CDR3 spans 14 amino acids. V was pared by 7 bases and J by 7 bases, with 7 bases of the junction left unmatched. CDR3 DNA: TGTGCCAGCATAGGACAGGGGTACATCGGGGAGCTGTTTTTT. This encodes CASIGQGYIGELFF.